These 13 T cell receptor beta chains came from one sample sequenced in a study of T-cell memory formation after mild COVID-19. TCRdb analysed the 5' RACE reads with MiXCR anew, one entry per CDR3 protein. This table has 450,000 or so distinct CDR3 sequences, around 25% appearing once. The specimen sequenced was PBMCs or a T cell subset sorted from them (not recorded which). The receptors here all came from an adult woman who had mild COVID-19 (a few samples of this study predate the infection). Cell type and time point are not known.

Only a few counts were recorded for this clonotype. This chain connects TRBV18 to TRBJ2-1; 14 bases line up with TRBD2. The CDR3 has 16 amino acids. Germline lookup yields CDR1 KGHSH and CDR2 LQKENI. With 3 bases clipped from V and 10 bases from J, the junction kept 8 bases outside the gene matches. The CDR3 loop reads CASSPGTSGSAGEQFF. DNA for the CDR3: TGTGCCAGCTCACCGGGGACTAGCGGGAGTGCCGGGGAGCAGTTCTTC.

The chain carries TRBV11-3 and TRBJ1-3; TRBD1 might be the D (6 bases). Trimming shortened V by 1 base and J by 4 bases, and 17 bases separated the two germline ends. The germline V gene encodes CDR1 SGHNT and CDR2 YENEEA. The CDR3 runs 17 residues. CDR3 region: CASSLGGQRLFGNTIYF. The CDR3 bases are TGTGCCAGCAGCTTAGGGGGACAACGGCTATTCGGAAACACCATATATTTT.

This chain connects TRBV28 to TRBJ2-7; 11 nucleotides agree with TRBD2. The CDR3 length is 18 residues. Germline lookup yields CDR1 MDHEN and CDR2 SYDVKM. V gave up 2 bases and J gave up 0 bases; unmatched junction bases: 9. CDR3 residues: CASSLRSIAGGPSYEQYF. The CDR3 coding sequence is TGTGCCAGCAGTTTACGGAGTATAGCGGGAGGGCCCTCCTACGAGCAGTACTTC. The variable domain in full, completed from reference TRBV28 and TRBJ2-7, reads DVKVTQSSRYLVKRTGEKVFLECVQDMDHENMFWYRQDPGLGLRLIYFSYDVKMKEKGDIPEGYSVSREKKERFSLILESASTNQTSMYLCASSLRSIAGGPSYEQYFGPGTRLTVT.

The chain couples TRBV7-3 to TRBJ2-1; D is uncertain. The CDR3 runs to 12 residues. The germline V gene has CDR1 SGHTA and CDR2 FQGTGA. Trimming removed 11 bases from V and 5 bases from J, with 13 bases in between. DNA of the CDR3: TGTGCCGACGGACGAGGACACAATGAGCAGTTCTTC. It is translated as CADGRGHNEQFF.

This clonotype showed up just a few times. The gene calls are TRBV15 and TRBJ2-3; 11 nucleotides agree with TRBD2. The germline V gene has CDR1 LNHNV and CDR2 YYDKDF (reference sequence). Trimming removed 0 bases from V and 6 bases from J; junction bases left unmatched: 8. CDR3 length: 17 residues. CDR3 protein: CATSRDSQLAGADTQYF. CDR3 sequence (DNA): TGTGCCACCAGCAGAGATTCCCAACTAGCGGGAGCCGATACGCAGTATTTT.

This chain uses TRBV12-3 or TRBV12-4 with TRBJ2-5, with 7 bases fitting TRBD1. This CDR3 spans 17 amino acids. Trimming at V came to 5 bases and at J to 5 bases, leaving 17 bases not matched to a gene. CDR3 sequence: CASSLLWTGSSPETQYF. The CDR3 region has the DNA TGTGCCAGCAGTCTCCTCTGGACAGGCTCGAGTCCGGAGACCCAGTACTTC.

The chain employs TRBV6-2 or TRBV6-3 and TRBJ2-1; D assignment may be TRBD1 or TRBD2 (5 bases each). V was shortened by 2 bases and J by 3 bases, with 11 bases between the two germline ends. Germline-derived CDR1 and CDR2 are MNHEY and SVGEGT. CDR3 length: 15 residues. The CDR3 bases are TGTGCCAGCAGTTACCGGGGCAACCTCTACAATGAGCAGTTCTTC. Its protein product is CASSYRGNLYNEQFF.

The V gene is TRBV24-1, the J gene TRBJ1-4; D perhaps matches TRBD1 (6 bases). Per germline, CDR1 KGHDR and CDR2 SFDVKD. The CDR3 consists of 15 residues. V gave up 3 bases and J gave up 3 bases, with 10 bases separating them. The CDR3 loop reads CATSDAWGPNEKLFF. The CDR3 nucleotides read TGTGCCACCAGTGATGCGTGGGGGCCTAATGAAAAACTGTTTTTT.

V usage is TRBV7-3 and J usage is TRBJ1-3; D is unclear. The CDR3 loop spans 13 amino acids. The V gene's germline CDR1 is SGHTA and CDR2 FQGTGA. Between the trimmed V and J ends, which lost 6 bases and 0 bases, there was a span of 6 bases. CDR3 in amino acids: CASSQGSGNTIYF. CDR3 nucleotide sequence: TGTGCCAGCAGTCAAGGCTCTGGAAACACCATATATTTT.

CDR3: CASSLDRLAGFAGELFF. CDR3 sequence (DNA): TGTGCCAGCAGCTTAGATCGACTAGCGGGGTTCGCCGGGGAGCTGTTTTTT. This chain links TRBV11-2 with TRBJ2-2; 11 bases line up with TRBD2. The CDR3 runs to 17 residues. The V gene end was trimmed by 0 bases and the J gene end by 6 bases; junction bases not matched to a gene: 6. Looked up from germline, CDR1 is SGHAT and CDR2 is FQNNGV. Complete variable domain (other parts from reference TRBV11-2 and TRBJ2-2): EAGVAQSPRYKIIEKRQSVAFWCNPISGHATLYWYQQILGQGPKLLIQFQNNGVVDDSQLPKDRFSAERLKGVDSTLKIQPAKLEDSAVYLCASSLDRLAGFAGELFFGEGSRLTVL.

This clonotype was detected a few times. V is TRBV7-9 and J is TRBJ2-1, with 11 bases aligning to TRBD2. V dropped 1 base and J dropped 4; count of bases not matched to a gene: 3. The CDR3 contains 16 residues. Germline V lookup: CDR1 SEHNR, CDR2 FQNEAQ (reference sequence). Here the CDR3 reads CASSLELAGVYNEQFF. The DNA of the CDR3 is TGTGCCAGCAGCTTAGAACTAGCGGGAGTATACAATGAGCAGTTCTTC.

This clonotype was observed a handful of times. The chain is built from TRBV18 and TRBJ2-7; weak D call: TRBD1 (5 bases). Germline V CDR1 and CDR2: KGHSH, LQKENI. This CDR3 is built from 14 residues. Trimming removed 2 bases at V and 6 bases at J, with 14 bases between. The CDR3 DNA sequence: TGTGCCAGCTCACCATCCCAACAGGTGCGCGAGCAGTACTTC. As protein: CASSPSQQVREQYF.

This chain uses TRBV7-9 with TRBJ2-1; D unresolved. Germline CDR1 is SEHNR and CDR2 is FQNEAQ (reference sequence). CDR3 length: 12 residues. The germline V and J ends were trimmed by 9 bases and 8 bases, with 14 bases remaining between them. The CDR3 reads CASSTRPDEQFF. DNA for the CDR3: TGTGCCAGTAGCACTCGGCCGGATGAGCAGTTCTTC.